A single sample is the source of the 30 T cell receptor beta chains below, sequenced in a study of blood T cell repertoires in COVID-19. The table came from immunoSEQ multiplex PCR; TCRdb's copy has only in-frame clones and leaves some out. The sample lists a few hundred thousand clones, about 89% occurring once. What was sequenced was PBMCs or T cells enriched from blood (not recorded which). The receptors here all came from a woman in her thirties or forties who had been exposed to COVID-19.

This chain joins TRBV29-1 and TRBJ2-3; D perhaps matches TRBD1 (6 bases). V gave up 6 bases and J gave up 5 bases, with 9 bases separating them. Germline CDR1 SQVTM, CDR2 ANQGSEA. The CDR3 spans 11 residues. CDR3 nucleotide sequence: TGCAGCGTCCCACAGGGAGATACGCAGTATTTT. Translating gives CSVPQGDTQYF.

The chain uses TRBV5-1 and TRBJ1-1; D is possibly TRBD1 (5 bases). The germline V and J ends were trimmed by 7 bases and 5 bases, with 21 bases remaining between them. Germline lookup yields CDR1 SGHRS and CDR2 YFSETQ. The CDR3 sequence is 15 residues long. CDR3 DNA: TGCGCCAGCGCCACTTACGGGGGGAGCGGTACTGAAGCTTTCTTT. This codes for CASATYGGSGTEAFF. Together with reference TRBV5-1 and TRBJ1-1, the CDR3 gives the full variable domain: KAGVTQTPRYLIKTRGQQVTLSCSPISGHRSVSWYQQTPGQGLQFLFEYFSETQRNKGNFPGRFSGRQFSNSRSEMNVSTLELGDSALYLCASATYGGSGTEAFFGQGTRLTVV.

This sequence joins TRBV5-5 and TRBJ1-1; TRBD1 might be the D (5 bases). There are 16 residues in the CDR3. Per the germline V gene, CDR1 is SGHKS and CDR2 is YYEKEE (reference sequence). Trimming shortened V by 4 bases and J by 6 bases, and 22 bases separated the two germline ends. CDR3 bases: TGTGCCAGCAGCCCCCCCAGGGCAGGGATGCTGGCTGAAGCTTTCTTT. Its protein product is CASSPPRAGMLAEAFF. Complete variable domain (other parts from reference TRBV5-5 and TRBJ1-1): DAGVTQSPTHLIKTRGQQVTLRCSPISGHKSVSWYQQVLGQGPQFIFQYYEKEERGRGNFPDRFSARQFPNYSSELNVNALLLGDSALYLCASSPPRAGMLAEAFFGQGTRLTVV.

This sequence joins TRBV30 and TRBJ2-5; 9 nucleotides match TRBD2. With V trimmed by 0 bases and J by 5 bases, 7 bases remained unmatched. Germline V gives CDR1 GTSNPN, CDR2 SVGIG (reference sequence). The CDR3 is 15 residues long. The CDR3 sequence: CAWSVRGLAGETQYF. The CDR3 region has the DNA TGTGCCTGGAGTGTACGGGGTCTAGCGGGGGAGACCCAGTACTTC.

The CDR3 sequence is CASSLGQGAREQYF. The CDR3 DNA reads as TGTGCCAGCTCACTGGGACAGGGGGCACGGGAGCAGTACTTC. The J gene is TRBJ2-7, the V gene TRBV18; 12 bases line up with TRBD1. Trimming removed 4 bases from V and 7 bases from J; junction bases left unmatched: 5. This CDR3 is built from 14 residues. The V gene's germline CDR1 is KGHSH and CDR2 LQKENI.

V gene TRBV27 combines with J gene TRBJ1-1; TRBD1 is a possible D gene (5 bases). Trimming removed 1 base from V and 8 bases from J, with 14 bases in between. The CDR3 sequence is 14 residues long. Germline assignment: CDR1 MNHEY and CDR2 SMNVEV (reference sequence). The CDR3, as DNA: TGTGCCAGCAGTTTATACGGACATCCAATCGAAGCTTTCTTT. It translates to CASSLYGHPIEAFF.

With respect to this clone: Other DNA sequences from this sample encode an identical CDR3 as well. CDR3 bases: TGTGCCAGTATGGACAGCAACTATGGCTACACCTTC. Translating it yields CASMDSNYGYTF. The chain carries TRBV19 and TRBJ1-2; perhaps TRBD1 as D (6 bases). V was shortened by 7 bases and J by 2 bases, with 8 bases between the two germline ends. Germline CDR1 reads LNHDA; CDR2 reads SQIVND (reference sequence). This CDR3 has 12 amino acids.

The chain is built from TRBV15 and TRBJ2-5, with 9 bases that match TRBD2. The CDR3 totals 16 residues. Per the germline V gene, CDR1 is LNHNV and CDR2 is YYDKDF (reference sequence). After removal of 2 bases from V and 6 bases from J, the junction contained 10 bases not matched to a gene. For the CDR3, the DNA is TGTGCCACCAGCAGACCGACTAGCGGTTTGGTGAAGACCCAGTACTTC. Protein product: CATSRPTSGLVKTQYF.

This clone was recorded only once. The genes are TRBV15 and TRBJ2-1, with 8 bases fitting TRBD2. The CDR3 runs to 16 residues. CDR1 is LNHNV and CDR2 is YYDKDF in the germline V gene (reference sequence). V was clipped by 1 base and J by 2 bases; unmatched bases: 4. The DNA of the CDR3 is TGTGCCACCAGCAGAGTCGGGGGGGGCCCCTACAATGAGCAGTTCTTC. Amino acid sequence: CATSRVGGGPYNEQFF.

This rearrangement joins TRBV10-2 to TRBJ2-7, with 9 bases lining up with TRBD1. The ends lost 7 bases at V and 6 bases at J; junction bases unmatched: 16. The CDR3 consists of 16 residues. Per the germline V gene, CDR1 is WSHSY and CDR2 is SAAADI. The CDR3 reads CASTPVLPGQGGEQYF. The DNA for the CDR3 is TGCGCCAGCACCCCAGTACTACCGGGACAGGGTGGCGAGCAGTACTTC.

This chain connects TRBV9 to TRBJ2-1; TRBD2 aligns across 7 bases. The germline V gene encodes CDR1 SGDLS and CDR2 YYNGEE. The CDR3 is 15 residues long. V shed 3 bases and J 9 bases; nucleotides not matched to a gene: 12. The CDR3 DNA reads TGTGCCAGCAGCGGAGACCCTTGGACTAGGATTGAGCAGTTCTTC. Translated: CASSGDPWTRIEQFF.

The CDR3, as DNA: TGTGCCAGCAGCCTCGGGACAGGGACATATAGCAATCAGCCCCAGCATTTT. Translating it yields CASSLGTGTYSNQPQHF. V gene TRBV7-9 combines with J gene TRBJ1-5; TRBD1 matches at 9 bases. V lost 5 bases to trimming and J lost 0 bases; unmatched junction nucleotides: 8. Germline values: CDR1 SEHNR, CDR2 FQNEAQ (reference sequence). The CDR3 is 17 amino acids.

The chain couples TRBV10-2 to TRBJ2-5; TRBD1 aligns across 7 bases. The CDR3 extends over 14 amino acids. Germline trimming cut 6 bases from V and 5 bases from J; bases unmatched to any gene: 9. Germline loops: CDR1 WSHSY, CDR2 SAAADI. The CDR3 loop is CASSQPSRGETQYF. The CDR3 DNA is TGCGCCAGCAGCCAACCGAGCAGGGGGGAGACCCAGTACTTC.

The chain links TRBV18 to TRBJ1-2; 11 bases are a match to TRBD1. V lost 3 bases to trimming and J lost 6 bases; unmatched junction nucleotides: 9. CDR1 and CDR2 from the germline V gene are KGHSH and LQKENI. The CDR3 has 16 amino acids. The CDR3, as DNA: TGTGCCAGCTCACCTCTCCCTGGGGGACAGGGGGATGGCTACACCTTC. This codes for CASSPLPGGQGDGYTF.

The chain is built from TRBV7-8 and TRBJ1-2; the D is unclear. V lost 2 bases, J lost 3 bases, and 7 bases lay in between. Per germline, CDR1 SGHVS and CDR2 FQNEAQ. CDR3 length: 13 residues. The CDR3 DNA follows: TGTGCCAGCAGCTTACCCGGGGACTATGGCTACACCTTC. It specifies CASSLPGDYGYTF.

In its sample, this clone was seen once. The CDR3 DNA is TGTGCCAGCAGTTACGACAACAGGGCCGTCAACGAGCAGTACTTC. Protein sequence: CASSYDNRAVNEQYF. The chain joins TRBV6-5 to TRBJ2-7; possibly TRBD1 for D (6 bases). The V and J ends lost 2 bases and 5 bases respectively, with 16 bases between them. Germline V gene lookup returns CDR1 MNHEY and CDR2 SVGAGI. The CDR3 is 15 residues long.

V gene TRBV9 combines with J gene TRBJ2-7, with D possibly matching TRBD2 (5 bases). The CDR3 consists of 14 residues. V was clipped by 0 bases and J by 6 bases, with 13 bases between them. The germline CDR1 and CDR2 sequences are SGDLS and YYNGEE. In DNA form, the CDR3 reads TGTGCCAGCAGCGTAGCTACTGGAGGATTCGAGCAGTACTTC. Translating it yields CASSVATGGFEQYF.

The chain combines TRBV5-5 with TRBJ2-2; 7 nucleotides match TRBD1. Trimming cost V 1 base and J 0 bases; bases outside gene matches: 6. Germline loops: CDR1 SGHKS, CDR2 YYEKEE (reference sequence). The CDR3 loop spans 17 amino acids. In DNA form, the CDR3 reads TGTGCCAGCAGCTTGTGGGGGACAGTTTCGAACACCGGGGAGCTGTTTTTT. It yields the protein CASSLWGTVSNTGELFF.

The chain joins TRBV10-3 to TRBJ2-5; TRBD2 matches at 9 bases. Germline loops: CDR1 ENHRY, CDR2 SYGVKD. With V trimmed by 3 bases and J by 3 bases, 2 bases remained unmatched. The CDR3 length is 14 residues. DNA of the CDR3: TGTGCCATCAGTGACGGCGGGGGGGAAGAGACCCAGTACTTC. Protein sequence: CAISDGGGEETQYF.

V and J are TRBV7-2 and TRBJ2-1; 11 nucleotides line up with TRBD1. CDR3 length: 16 residues. The germline CDR1 and CDR2 sequences are SGHTA and FQGNSA. V was clipped by 5 bases and J by 6 bases; unmatched bases: 9. The CDR3 DNA is TGTGCCAGCAGCGCGCGAGGACAGGGGGCGACCAATGAGCAGTTCTTC. It yields the protein CASSARGQGATNEQFF. The whole variable domain, filled in from reference TRBV7-2 and TRBJ2-1, reads GAGVSQSPSNKVTEKGKDVELRCDPISGHTALYWYRQSLGQGLEFLIYFQGNSAPDKSGLPSDRFSAERTGGSVSTLTIQRTQQEDSAVYLCASSARGQGATNEQFFGPGTRLTVL.

V usage is TRBV2 and J usage is TRBJ1-5; no definite D call. The CDR3 is 16 residues long. Germline CDR1 is SNHLY and CDR2 is FYNNEI. V gave up 1 base and J gave up 0 bases, with 10 bases separating them. CDR3 in amino acids: CASSEEQKHSNQPQHF. The CDR3 region has the DNA TGTGCCAGCAGTGAAGAACAGAAACATAGCAATCAGCCCCAGCATTTT.

This clone appeared once. The V and J genes are TRBV25-1 and TRBJ1-1; D unclear. The germline V and J ends were trimmed by 5 bases and 0 bases, with 16 bases remaining between them. There are 16 residues in the CDR3. Germline V gene lookup returns CDR1 MGHDK and CDR2 SYGVNS. CDR3 sequence (DNA): TGTGCCAGCAGTCGTCCCATAAGCGACCTGAACACTGAAGCTTTCTTT. Translating it yields CASSRPISDLNTEAFF.

The chain combines TRBV6-6 with TRBJ1-3; TRBD1 might be the D (6 bases). V shed 5 bases and J shed 0 bases, with 17 bases lying between them. The germline V gene encodes CDR1 MNHNY and CDR2 SVGAGI (reference sequence). The CDR3 is 17 residues long. This CDR3 is CASSPSTGTSSGNTIYF. For the CDR3, the DNA is TGTGCCAGCAGTCCCTCAACAGGGACCAGCTCTGGAAACACCATATATTTT.

The gene calls are TRBV3-1 (or the pseudogene TRBV3-2) and TRBJ1-2; 9 nucleotides match TRBD1. After removal of 4 bases from V and 6 bases from J, the junction contained 15 bases not matched to a gene. The CDR3 is 17 amino acids. Per germline, CDR1 LGHDT and CDR2 YNNKEL (reference sequence). CDR3 in DNA: TGTGCCAGCAGCCCCTCGAACTCTGCAGACAGGGGGAATGGCTACACCTTC. Its protein is CASSPSNSADRGNGYTF.

The chain joins TRBV30 to TRBJ1-1, with D uncertain. This CDR3 contains 12 residues. Between the trimmed V and J ends, which lost 2 bases and 5 bases, there was a span of 9 bases. The germline V gene has CDR1 GTSNPN and CDR2 SVGIG (reference sequence). CDR3: CAWSRLRTEAFF. The CDR3 DNA sequence: TGTGCCTGGAGTAGACTGAGGACTGAAGCTTTCTTT.

Remarks on this clone: The germline gene is not matched at one end of the junction; a read error may be the cause. V is TRBV10-2 and J is TRBJ2-5; D perhaps matches TRBD1 (5 bases). The CDR3 runs to 15 residues. Looked up from germline, CDR1 is WSHSY and CDR2 is SAAADI. The CDR3 DNA sequence: TGCGCCAGCAGGGAGTACGGCTTGGACAAAGAGACCCAGTACTTC. Translation: CASREYGLDKETQYF.

This clone was counted a single time. The chain couples TRBV6-5 to TRBJ1-6; the match to TRBD1 covers 9 bases. The CDR3 totals 15 residues. In germline, CDR1 is MNHEY, CDR2 SVGAGI. With V trimmed by 6 bases and J by 9 bases, 9 bases remained unmatched. The CDR3 here is CASRPTGTGTSPLHF. In nucleotides, the CDR3 is TGTGCCAGCAGACCCACCGGGACAGGGACTTCACCCCTCCACTTT.

This clone has a single count. The V and J genes are TRBV5-1 and TRBJ1-1; possibly TRBD1 for D (5 bases). CDR1 SGHRS and CDR2 YFSETQ come from the germline V gene. The length of the CDR3 is 14 residues. The V end lost 4 bases, the J end lost 5 bases, and 15 bases lay between the germline ends. CDR3 region: CASSPQGVWTEAFF. The DNA for the CDR3 is TGCGCCAGCAGCCCTCAGGGCGTTTGGACTGAAGCTTTCTTT.

Regarding this clone: A much larger clone differs by one base, so this may be a read error. The chain uses TRBV29-1 and TRBJ1-2; tentatively, D is TRBD1 (5 bases). V was pared by 3 bases and J by 2 bases, with 13 bases between. Germline lookup yields CDR1 SQVTM and CDR2 ANQGSEA. The CDR3 is 14 residues long. The CDR3 DNA follows: TGCAGCGTTGAGGAGACAGCCGACAACTATGGCTACACCTTC. Protein sequence: CSVEETADNYGYTF.

CDR3 in amino acids: CAREREDPVYNEQFF. The DNA for the CDR3 is TGTGCCAGGGAGCGGGAGGATCCTGTCTACAATGAGCAGTTCTTC. This chain uses TRBV21-1 with TRBJ2-1; TRBD2 is the table's D call, not checked against the DNA. TRBV21-1 is reported as a pseudogene. CDR3 size: 15 residues.